This TCR beta chain appears in the sequencing data of a study of control samples from healthy donors and cancer patients. This clone was observed a handful of times. The CDR3 spans 12 residues. V shed 4 bases and J shed 6 bases, with 11 bases lying between them. Looked up from germline, CDR1 is SQVTM and CDR2 is ANQGSEA. Profiled with immunoSEQ multiplex PCR; TCRdb holds only in-frame clones, not every one. The sample shows 100,000 to 120,000 clones, roughly 88% of them seen only once. This receptor was identified in a woman aged 60-75 years with lung cancer. The chain is built from TRBV29-1 and TRBJ2-3; D might be TRBD1 or TRBD2, each matching 6 bases. Sequencing input: PBMCs. CDR3 coding DNA: TGCAGCGTTGTATCGGGGGCGGATACGCAGTATTTT. It yields the protein CSVVSGADTQYF.